The entry below gives a single TCR beta chain sequence along with its context. Its antigen remains undetermined. Within one base of it there is no much larger clone, and no base qualities were kept. Library prep was done by the immunoSEQ multiplex PCR assay. For the multiplex PCR, a mixture combining 60 forward primers for TCR Vbeta segments and 13 reverse primers for TCR Jbeta segments was used. Amplification of the CDR3 region of rearranged TCR beta genes was performed with a multiplex PCR assay on genomic DNA. The Illumina HiSeq System was used to sequence the amplified TCR beta libraries as 87-base-pair reads. For the original study's pipeline: A later analysis counted approximately 76 million unique TCR beta chains across the 550 to 750 repertoires, and approximately 11 million of these chains were shared by at least two donors. Raw reads were error-corrected and collapsed into unique sequences by a nearest-neighbor algorithm in which closely related sequences were merged to remove PCR and sequencing errors. Alignment of CDR3 sequences to IMGT reference sequences was used to assign V, D and J gene segments. For a sequence to be retained, a match of at least six nucleotides was required to both a V gene segment and a J gene segment. A rearrangement counted as productive if the CDR3 had no stop codons and remained in frame with V and J, and every other rearrangement counted as non-productive. Following IMGT convention, CDR3 was defined as the stretch from the second conserved V-encoded cysteine up to the conserved J-encoded phenylalanine. The earlier analysis of 500 to 600 of the donors excluded sequences that lacked an unambiguous match to a single V gene segment. In an earlier analysis of about 590 of the donors, a V segment was called functional when productive rearrangements were above 56.7%, and segregating when the standard deviation between donors exceeded 5%. A statistical classification framework was built to diagnose cytomegalovirus status from the catalog of TCR beta chain sequences. In a later analysis, TCR nucleotide sequences were compared against IMGT/GENE-DB human TR gene sequences so that V and J genes could be assigned. Using the TCRdist pipeline, a later analysis assigned CDR3 sequences along with most-parsimonious VDJ recombination scenarios. In a later analysis, each TCR beta chain was defined by its CDR3 amino acid sequence together with its V-gene family, and reads without a unique V-gene family were excluded. A later analysis removed 500 to 600 highly shared, low-generation-probability nucleotide sequences to deal with suspected cross-contamination and a sequencing artifact. In a later analysis, a clonal expansion index for each public chain was calculated from normalized within-repertoire ranks of inferred template counts. In a later analysis, generation probabilities were computed with a VDJ recombination model fitted to out-of-frame rearrangements, and the resulting probabilities were checked against IGoR. In a later analysis, hypergeometric tests were used to score TCR-TCR, TCR-HLA and TCR-CMV co-occurrence, with a repertoire-size bias correction applied to TCR pairs. A later analysis estimated false discovery rates by permuting HLA or CMV assignments 20 times. In a later analysis, co-occurring TCRs were grouped using DBSCAN, and TCRdist sequence similarity was added for clustering within HLA-allele-positive subsets. Repertoires with fewer than 30,000 or more than 120,000 public chains were left out of co-occurrence clustering, as were about 5 repertoires with anomalous nucleotide sharing. This is the immuneACCESS table as TCRdb keeps it, with only in-frame sequences that have V and J called. A part of the clones is gone; compared with another copy, unresolved V genes explain less than half, and the rest is unexplained. D and trimming were read from the DNA, whereas the V and J calls and clone size are those reported in that table. The sample data list roughly 130,000 clones, and 75% to 85% of these were observed just once. Clones ranked in the top ten supply roughly 3% of the sample.

The cohort consisted of 670 or so healthy bone marrow donors. Cohort members were all nominally healthy when sampled, although unrecorded immune exposures were likely present. The donor was CMV seronegative and belonged to the group of over 350 seronegative cohort members. A peripheral blood sample was provided by each donor, and peripheral blood mononuclear cells were used for TCR beta sequencing. Genomic DNA extraction from the blood cell samples was performed with the Qiagen DNeasy Blood Extraction Kit. This record comes from a study of cytomegalovirus exposure and HLA in healthy donors (dated by TCRdb to the late 2010s). Background for the entire study: An earlier analysis of a few hundred of the donors reported 276 Gb of sequence data and some 110 million unique TCR beta sequences obtained from some 170 million T cells. An early release covering over 500 HLA-typed donors comprised around 300 gigabases of sequencing data and around 80 million unique TCR sequences. The genetic ancestry cluster associated with self-reported Caucasian donors included 70% to 85% of the roughly 380 genotyped donors. The aim of the study was to test whether cataloging public T cell receptors could identify signatures of past pathogen exposure. The T cell repertoires of about 700 subjects were profiled by immunosequencing and related to cytomegalovirus serostatus. Besides the first cohort of approximately 710 subjects, a separate validation cohort made up of about 120 different subjects was used. To predict cytomegalovirus infection status, the study brought together high-throughput TCR immunosequencing, statistical association of individual TCRs with disease status, and machine learning. A later analysis re-analyzed previously published TCR beta repertoires from 550 to 700 donors and added high-resolution HLA genotyping to study TCR occurrence patterns. Rather than drawing on any new phenotypic data, the later analysis identified candidate immune exposures from TCR beta sequences and the way those sequences occurred across donors. In an earlier analysis of 500 to 650 of the donors, high-throughput TCR beta sequencing was used to judge whether each TCR beta V gene segment behaved as functional or pseudogenic. Donor age, sex, ethnicity and CMV serostatus were compiled together with the repertoire data. A later genetic analysis used genome-wide SNP genotypes for about 55% of the 666 donors, treating that subset as a discovery cohort. All discovery cohort repertoires had been generated on a single sequencing platform. HLA typing covered class I and class II loci at four-digit resolution. Typing coverage differed by locus: A, B, C, DRB1 and DQB1 were typed in about 620-640 donors, DQA1 in 522, DPA1 in over 600, and DPB1 in 450 to 480. Several DR-DQ haplotypes were treated as single units for association and clustering because of strong linkage in the cohort. Across 398 genotyped donors of the cohort, an average of roughly 200,000 unique TCR beta nucleotide sequences per donor were sequenced, and 15% to 20% of those sequences were non-productive.

Paper-wide results and their limitations: The study listed 150 to 200 TCR beta chains as associated with cytomegalovirus. The 87-base-pair reads could not distinguish some IMGT-functional V segments, including TRBV6-2 and TRBV6-3, so those segments were excluded. CMV serostatus was the only immune exposure information available for the cohort. In a later analysis, most CMV-associated TCR beta chains were found to appear HLA-restricted, with HLA associations seemingly driven largely by CMV exposure. An earlier analysis of approximately 570 of the donors showed that most TCR beta V segments appeared in productive rearrangements either about 90% or about 30% of the time, which broadly matched IMGT annotations. Most TCR sequences were seen in very few donors, while some public TCRs were found in many individuals. V-gene and J-gene trimming of TCR beta chains was associated with a missense DCLRE1C variant in a later genetic analysis, and the association was replicated in an independent cohort. A few of the identified cytomegalovirus-associated TCR beta chains were confirmed in vitro to be specific for cytomegalovirus antigens. According to a later analysis, parvovirus B19, influenza, CMV and Epstein-Barr virus appeared linked to several top co-occurrence clusters. Strong co-occurrence of HLA alleles, especially DR and DQ, made assigning TCR associations to individual alleles difficult. In a later analysis, the rate of TCR association differed among HLA loci, with DRB1 alleles having the most associated TCRs and HLA-C alleles having the fewest. The presence/absence analyses assumed that sequencing depth was roughly uniform across donors, and that assumption may not be true. Cytomegalovirus status was reported to be diagnosed by the classifier with high specificity and sensitivity in both the original and validation cohorts. Specific HLA alleles were associated with more than 15,000 TCR beta sequences at a false discovery rate of 0.05 in a later analysis. Because HLA typing was missing for some donors at each locus, association tests included only the typed subset. Only TCR beta chains were sequenced in this cohort, and the absence of alpha or paired-chain data limited detectable features. Compared with equally common non-associated chains, HLA-associated TCR beta chains in a later analysis were more clonally expanded and had lower generation probabilities. Because counts were too low, 15 to 20 rarely observed V segments, including chromosome 9 orphons, were excluded from the earlier analysis of 587 of the donors. A group of highly shared sequence variants was considered likely to be a technical artifact of the sequencing pipeline. It was suggested by the authors that the approach could potentially be generalized to other disease states and immunological phenotypes. A later genetic analysis reported fewer N-insertions in productive TCRs among donors in an Asian-associated ancestry cluster than the roughly 720-donor mean. Linkage disequilibrium might explain the correlated functional status among segregating V segments, but an unknown experimental factor could not be ruled out. A further reported finding was that TCR beta sequences accurately predicted the HLA-A and HLA-B alleles for most subjects in the first cohort.

After removal of 6 bases from V and 8 bases from J, the junction retains 7 bases not matched to a gene. From the germline V gene (reference sequence), CDR1 is SEHNR and CDR2 is FQNEAQ. The CDR3 has 16 amino acids, counting the end cysteine and phenylalanine. Only CDR3 DNA is held: 48 bases, read in frame from base 1. Sequencing was done on a sample of PBMCs. This sequence originates from a man in his fifties or sixties in good health and CMV-seronegative. The chain is assembled from TRBV7-9 and TRBJ2-1; the junction holds 16 bases that match TRBD2. The nucleotides read TGTGCCAGCAGGGGACTAGCGGGGGGGCCAGTCGATGAGCAGTTCTTC. This gives the protein CASRGLAGGPVDEQFF.